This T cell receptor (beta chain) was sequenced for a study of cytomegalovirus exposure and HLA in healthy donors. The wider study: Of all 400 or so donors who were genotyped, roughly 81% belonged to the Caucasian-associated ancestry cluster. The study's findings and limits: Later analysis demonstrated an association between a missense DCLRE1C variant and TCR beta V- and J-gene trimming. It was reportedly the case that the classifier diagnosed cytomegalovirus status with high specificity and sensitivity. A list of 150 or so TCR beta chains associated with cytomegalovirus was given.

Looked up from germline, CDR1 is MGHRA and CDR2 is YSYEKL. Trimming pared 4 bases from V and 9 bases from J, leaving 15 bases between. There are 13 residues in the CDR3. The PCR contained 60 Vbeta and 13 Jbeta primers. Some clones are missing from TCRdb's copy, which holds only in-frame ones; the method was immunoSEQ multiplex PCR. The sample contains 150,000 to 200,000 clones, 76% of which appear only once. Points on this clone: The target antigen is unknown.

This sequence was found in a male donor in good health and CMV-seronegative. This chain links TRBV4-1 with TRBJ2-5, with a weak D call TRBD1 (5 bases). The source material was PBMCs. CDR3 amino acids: CASSPLPWGAQYF. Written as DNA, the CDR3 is TGCGCCAGCAGCCCACTGCCGTGGGGCGCCCAGTACTTC.